The text below deals with one T cell receptor (beta chain). Its target is not known. The table came from immunoSEQ multiplex PCR; TCRdb's copy has only in-frame clones and leaves some out. The table shows more than 80,000 clones, with 91% occurring only once. These data originate in a study of OX40 agonist ivuxolimab in advanced cancers. Study details: Three patients had partial responses: one hepatocellular carcinoma, two cutaneous melanoma.

CDR1 and CDR2 (germline): SGHRS, YFSETQ. This CDR3 spans 14 amino acids. V lost 0 bases, J lost 4 bases, and 10 bases lay in between. Points from the study as a whole: Patients with a partial response at 0.1-3.0 mg/kg had among the lowest clonal expansion.

This receptor was obtained from an adult with an advanced solid tumor such as melanoma, head and neck, liver or kidney cancer. The V and J genes are TRBV5-1 and TRBJ2-5; D gene ambiguous. This material consisted of CD4+ or CD8+ T cells sorted from blood, taken in a trial of the OX40 agonist ivuxolimab. The CDR3 region is CASSLEMGLETQYF. In DNA form, the CDR3 reads TGCGCCAGCAGCTTGGAAATGGGGTTAGAGACCCAGTACTTC.